This TCR beta chain derives from a study of beta chain features in type 1 diabetes. Study outcomes and limitations: The study found moderately but significantly shorter TCRB CDR3s in all four CD4+ subsets of Type 1 diabetes patients. With patients and controls alike, PCR might favor shorter templates to an equal degree.

This clone was counted between two and nine times. Its antigen is as yet unknown. CD4+ naive, central memory, regulatory and stem cell-like memory subsets were isolated by sorting on CD45RO/CCR7/CD25/CD127/CD95/CD27. The authors reverse transcribed all of the isolated RNA, so sequencing captured expressed TCRB transcripts. Assay used: immunoSEQ multiplex PCR; TCRdb lists only in-frame clones, some missing. The sample consists of roughly 240,000 clones, around 24% of them appearing once. V lost 0 bases to trimming and J lost 7 bases, with 10 bases between them. Germline CDR1 reads GTSNPN; CDR2 reads SVGIG (reference sequence). This CDR3 is built from 13 residues.

The specimen was naive CD4+ T cells from blood. The chain carries TRBV30 and TRBJ2-1; maybe TRBD2 (5 bases). The sequence came from a woman aged 30 to 39 with type 1 diabetes. CDR3 in DNA: TGTGCCTGGAGTGTAGCCGGGAATAATGAGCAGTTCTTC. Its protein is CAWSVAGNNEQFF.